The entry below describes one T cell receptor beta chain. What it recognizes is unknown. Using around 200 ng DNA, around 30,000 T cell genomes, the sorted-subset replicate PCRs were run. Original processing notes: Filtering differed since immunoSEQ provided only junctions, with no quality scores. The protocol was immunoSEQ multiplex PCR, while the TCRdb copy is restricted to in-frame clones and leaves out a portion. V and J calls plus clone size are reproduced from that table; the DNA served to infer D and trimming. The sample has 2 million to 2.5 million clones, roughly 90% seen once; the top ten hold approximately 0.39%. The record originates from a study of shared clonotypes between healthy human individuals. With 0 bases clipped from V and 7 bases from J, the junction kept 6 bases outside the gene matches. CDR1 LGHNA and CDR2 YNFKEQ come from the germline V gene. This CDR3 contains 14 residues.

Overall study results and limits: It was the non-shared clonotypes that had lower generation probabilities than clonotypes shared by all four donors. The authors expected sequencing depth to affect clonotype sharing among donors.

V gene TRBV4-2 combines with J gene TRBJ2-7; TRBD2 aligns across 7 bases. The TCR comes from a man in his late teens or twenties in good health. Some clones in this sample may be carry-over from other donors' samples. Specimen: naive CD4+ T cells from PBMCs. Subset defined: CD45RA+ positively selected. CDR3 coding DNA: TGTGCCAGCAGCCAAGATGAATGGGGGGGTGAGCAGTACTTC. Translating it yields CASSQDEWGGEQYF.